This T cell receptor (beta chain) was captured in a study of OX40 agonist ivuxolimab in advanced cancers. Study-level background: Patients in the trial were receiving intravenous ivuxolimab every 2 weeks, at doses of 0.01 to 10 mg/kg. Study-wide findings and caveats: Both blood CD4+ and CD8+ T cells showed clonal growth by week 6 at 0.1 to 3.0 mg/kg.

The protocol was immunoSEQ multiplex PCR, while the TCRdb copy is restricted to in-frame clones and leaves out a portion. The sample lists approximately 15,000 clones, 86% occurring once. Regarding this clone: Its matching antigen is unknown.

V lost 1 base and J 8 bases, leaving 17 bases between the germline ends. The CDR3 contains 15 residues. The V gene's germline CDR1 is SGHAT and CDR2 FQNNGV. This sequence joins TRBV11-2 and TRBJ1-2, with unresolved D. The specimen was CD4+ or CD8+ T cells sorted from blood, collected in a trial of the OX40 agonist ivuxolimab. The sequence was obtained from an adult with an advanced solid tumor such as melanoma, head and neck, liver or kidney cancer. The CDR3 nucleotides are TGTGCCAGCAGCTTAGGCCCGGCCTCACCTTTGGGCTACACCTTC. It specifies CASSLGPASPLGYTF.